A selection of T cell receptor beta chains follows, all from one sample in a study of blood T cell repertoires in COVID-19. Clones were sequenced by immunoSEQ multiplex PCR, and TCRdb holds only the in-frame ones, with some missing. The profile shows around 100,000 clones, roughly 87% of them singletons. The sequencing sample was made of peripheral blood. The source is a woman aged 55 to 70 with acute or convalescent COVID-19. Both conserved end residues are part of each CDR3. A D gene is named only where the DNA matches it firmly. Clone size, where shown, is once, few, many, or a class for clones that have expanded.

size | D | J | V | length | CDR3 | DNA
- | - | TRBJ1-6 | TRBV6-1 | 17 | CASSETIISSYNSPLHF | TGTGCCAGCAGTGAAACCATTATTAGCTCCTATAATTCACCCCTCCACTTT
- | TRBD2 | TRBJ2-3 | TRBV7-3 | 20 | CASSEWGLAGDKVFTDTQYF | TGTGCCAGCAGCGAATGGGGACTAGCGGGAGATAAAGTCTTCACAGATACGCAGTATTTT
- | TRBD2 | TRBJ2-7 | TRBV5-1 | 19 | CASSLRVSLTFGLVHEQYF | TGCGCCAGCAGCTTGCGGGTCAGCCTAACGTTCGGACTAGTCCACGAGCAGTACTTC
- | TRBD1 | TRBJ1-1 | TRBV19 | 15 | CASSPDRGLNTEAFF | TGTGCCAGTAGTCCGGACAGGGGATTGAACACTGAAGCTTTCTTT
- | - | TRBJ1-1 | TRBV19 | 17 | CASTTRGGLRLNTEAFF | TGTGCCAGTACCACGCGCGGGGGTTTGCGGCTTAACACTGAAGCTTTCTTT
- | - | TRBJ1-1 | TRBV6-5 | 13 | CASRTVTNTEAFF | TGTGCCAGCAGGACAGTTACGAACACTGAAGCTTTCTTT
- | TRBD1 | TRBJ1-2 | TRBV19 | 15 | CASSIRQGGSYGYTF | TGTGCCAGTAGTATCCGACAGGGGGGGAGCTATGGCTACACCTTC
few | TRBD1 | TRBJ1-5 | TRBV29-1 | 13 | CSGGTGRDQPQHF | TGCAGCGGTGGGACAGGGCGCGATCAGCCCCAGCATTTT
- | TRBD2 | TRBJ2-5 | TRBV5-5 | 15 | CASSPRLAGSETQYF | TGTGCCAGCAGCCCCAGACTAGCGGGATCTGAGACCCAGTACTTC
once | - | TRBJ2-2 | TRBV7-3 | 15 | CASSPRLHGDGELFF | TGTGCCAGCAGCCCCCGACTCCACGGGGACGGGGAGCTGTTTTTT
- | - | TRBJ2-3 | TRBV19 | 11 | CASTSADTQYF | TGTGCCAGTACCTCAGCAGATACGCAGTATTTT
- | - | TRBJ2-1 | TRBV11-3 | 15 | CASSISSRSYNEQFF | TGTGCCAGCAGCATATCTAGCAGGTCCTACAATGAGCAGTTCTTC
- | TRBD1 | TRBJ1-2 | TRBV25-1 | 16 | CASSDPWTGGMYGYTF | TGTGCCAGCAGTGACCCATGGACAGGGGGCATGTATGGCTACACCTTC
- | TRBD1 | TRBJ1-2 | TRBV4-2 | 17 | CASSQAQGAEVNYGYTF | TGTGCCAGCAGCCAAGCACAGGGGGCCGAGGTTAACTATGGCTACACCTTC
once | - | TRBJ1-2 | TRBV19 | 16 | CASSQSPGYSTYGYTF | TGTGCCAGTAGTCAATCTCCGGGATACTCCACCTATGGCTACACCTTC
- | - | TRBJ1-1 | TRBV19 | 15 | CASSIIRPPGTEAFF | TGTGCCAGTAGTATAATAAGGCCACCAGGGACTGAAGCTTTCTTT
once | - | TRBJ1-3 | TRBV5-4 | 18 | CASSPPGRGNTSGNTIYF | TGTGCCAGCAGCCCCCCAGGCAGGGGCAATACCTCTGGAAACACCATATATTTT
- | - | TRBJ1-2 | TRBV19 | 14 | CASTESVELYGYTF | TGTGCCAGTACCGAGTCTGTGGAGCTCTATGGCTACACCTTC
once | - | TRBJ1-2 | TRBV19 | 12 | CASSPQEAGYTF | TGTGCCAGTAGTCCGCAGGAAGCTGGCTACACCTTC
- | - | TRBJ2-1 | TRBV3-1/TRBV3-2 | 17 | CASSRPAGGLIGNEQFF | TGTGCCAGCAGCCGCCCAGCCGGAGGACTCATAGGGAATGAGCAGTTCTTC
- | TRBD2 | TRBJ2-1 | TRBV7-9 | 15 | CASSLTSGRVAEQFF | TGTGCCAGCAGCTTGACTAGCGGGAGGGTTGCTGAGCAGTTCTTC
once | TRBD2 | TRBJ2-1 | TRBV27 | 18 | CASSLSRLAGSSYNEQFF | TGTGCCAGCAGTTTATCTCGGCTAGCGGGAAGCTCCTACAATGAGCAGTTCTTC
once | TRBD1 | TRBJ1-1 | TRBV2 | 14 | CASRTGGANTEAFF | TGTGCCAGCCGGACAGGGGGGGCGAACACTGAAGCTTTCTTT
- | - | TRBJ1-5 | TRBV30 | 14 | CAWSVSGGNQPQHF | TGTGCCTGGAGTGTATCAGGGGGCAATCAGCCCCAGCATTTT
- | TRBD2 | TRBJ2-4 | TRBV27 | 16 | CASSLAAGEVANIQYF | TGTGCCAGCAGTTTAGCGGCGGGAGAAGTTGCAAACATTCAGTACTTC
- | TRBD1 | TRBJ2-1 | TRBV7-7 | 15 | CASSPDRATYNEQFF | TGTGCTAGCAGCCCCGACAGGGCAACCTACAATGAGCAGTTCTTC
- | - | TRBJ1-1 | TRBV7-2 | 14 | CASSLWGGNTEAFF | TGTGCCAGCAGCTTATGGGGGGGCAACACTGAAGCTTTCTTT
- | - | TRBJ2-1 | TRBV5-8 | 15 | CASSFGRDGLNEQFF | TGTGCCAGCAGCTTCGGGCGGGATGGGTTGAATGAGCAGTTCTTC
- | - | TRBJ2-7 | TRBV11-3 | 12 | CASSLNSYEQYF | TGTGCCAGCAGCTTAAACAGCTACGAGCAGTACTTC
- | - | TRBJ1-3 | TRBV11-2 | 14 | CASSQGVVGNTIYF | TGTGCCAGCAGCCAAGGGGTGGTTGGAAACACCATATATTTT
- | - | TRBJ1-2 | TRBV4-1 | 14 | CASSQDLGDYGYTF | TGCGCCAGCAGCCAAGATCTCGGGGACTATGGCTACACCTTC
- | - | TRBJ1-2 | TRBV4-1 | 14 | CASSQGTGDYGYTF | TGCGCCAGCAGCCAAGGGACGGGGGATTATGGCTACACCTTC
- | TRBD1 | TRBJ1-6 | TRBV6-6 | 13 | CASRGTVNSPLHF | TGTGCCAGCAGGGGGACAGTGAATTCACCCCTCCACTTT
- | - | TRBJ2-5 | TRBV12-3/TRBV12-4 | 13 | CASSLIGGETQYF | TGTGCCAGCAGTTTAATAGGGGGAGAGACCCAGTACTTC
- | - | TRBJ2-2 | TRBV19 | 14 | CASRNRVNTGELFF | TGTGCCAGTCGGAACAGGGTTAACACCGGGGAGCTGTTTTTT
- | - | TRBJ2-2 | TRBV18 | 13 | CASSPPSAGELFF | TGTGCCAGCTCACCACCGTCAGCCGGGGAGCTGTTTTTT
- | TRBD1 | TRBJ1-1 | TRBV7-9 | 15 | CASSPGQAQNTEAFF | TGTGCCAGCAGCCCCGGACAGGCCCAGAACACTGAAGCTTTCTTT
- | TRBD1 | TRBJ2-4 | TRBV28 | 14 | CASSLGQDRGIQYF | TGTGCCAGCAGTCTAGGACAGGACCGAGGAATTCAGTACTTC
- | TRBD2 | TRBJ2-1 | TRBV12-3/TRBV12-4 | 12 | CASSLAGDEQFF | TGTGCCAGCAGCTTAGCGGGAGATGAGCAGTTCTTC
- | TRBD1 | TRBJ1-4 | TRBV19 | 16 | CASSNDRDRAYEKLFF | TGTGCCAGTAGTAACGACCGGGACAGGGCCTATGAAAAACTGTTTTTT
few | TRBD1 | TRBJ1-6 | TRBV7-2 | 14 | CASSPRQGNSPLHF | TGTGCCAGCAGCCCGCGACAGGGTAATTCACCCCTCCACTTT
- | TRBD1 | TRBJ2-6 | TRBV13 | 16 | CASSPRGLAGANVLTF | TGTGCCAGCAGCCCCAGGGGGCTAGCTGGGGCCAACGTCCTGACTTTC
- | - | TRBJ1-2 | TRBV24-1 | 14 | CATSDLYFNYGYTF | TGTGCCACCAGTGATTTGTACTTTAACTATGGCTACACCTTC
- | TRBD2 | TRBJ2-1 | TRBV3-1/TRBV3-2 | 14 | CASRALAGGNEQFF | TGTGCCAGCAGGGCACTAGCGGGGGGCAATGAGCAGTTCTTC
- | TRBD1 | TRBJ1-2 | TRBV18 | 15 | CASSETGGRNYGYTF | TGTGCCAGCTCAGAGACAGGGGGCCGAAACTATGGCTACACCTTC
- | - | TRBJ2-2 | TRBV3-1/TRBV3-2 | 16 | CASSQNTGTNTGELFF | TGTGCCAGCAGCCAAAACACCGGGACGAACACCGGGGAGCTGTTTTTT